This T cell receptor beta chain was sequenced in a study of T cell responses to AZD1222 COVID-19 vaccine (dated by TCRdb to the early 2020s). As for the study more broadly: AZD1222 recipients with second doses at about 4 weeks or about 12 weeks were pooled, because spike-specific TCR depth and breadth did not differ between schedules. A total of 233 trial participants underwent TCR sequencing, of whom 207 received two doses of AZD1222 and around 26 received two doses of the MenACWY control vaccine. Trial participants were enrolled into age subgroups of 18-55, 56-69 and 70-plus years, which contained roughly 150, 30 and 60 TCR-sequenced participants, respectively. Study-wide findings and limitations: Because no day 14 peak-response samples were available, repertoires were characterized only after the peak T cell response. Only five to seven AZD1222 recipients were SARS-CoV-2 seropositive at baseline, limiting conclusions about previously exposed vaccinees. Vaccine-associated CD4 TCRs spanned the whole spike protein, with dominant responses in regions 160-218 and 743-854. Reportedly, close to half of the unique spike-specific TCRs recognized epitopes lying outside the regions that are mutated in the B.1.351 and B.1.1.7 variants. In the small 56-69-year group, the increase in depth fell short of significance, most likely because of low power. Participants were mostly white British and included more females than males, and it was suggested by the authors that clonal diversity may have been underestimated. A significant rise in spike-specific TCR breadth and depth was observed after two AZD1222 doses relative to day 0 and relative to MenACWY recipients.

Based on the germline V gene, the CDR1 and CDR2 sequences are SGHDT and YYEEEE. V loses 2 bases at its end and J loses 2 bases; junction bases beyond the gene matches: 7. Its CDR3 holds 16 amino acids, cysteine through phenylalanine. The retained sequence is limited to the CDR3, 48 bases, with the frame set at the first base. This sample's time point label indicates: baseline before first vaccination. Vaccinee samples came from UK trials COV001 and COV002, including a single-blind randomized controlled phase 2/3 trial of AZD1222 (ChAdOx1 nCoV-19) in healthy adults. For TCRbeta chain sequencing, PBMC samples were collected from trial participants at day 0 and at day 28 after the second dose. The CDR3 regions of human TCRbeta chains were analyzed by immunosequencing. As for the authors' bioinformatics: Repertoire TCRs were checked for matches against a reference library of SARS-CoV-2-specific TCRs that had been generated using the MIRA antigen-specificity platform. Breadth was defined as the fraction of unique TCRs that were SARS-CoV-2-associated. Depth was defined as the fraction of total T cells that were SARS-CoV-2-associated. Using the MIRA data, each spike-specific TCR was assigned both to the spike region to which the TCR was reactive and to a CD4 or CD8 class. Log10-transformed breadth and depth values were compared by one-way ANOVA with Sidak's multiple comparisons tests. In TCRdb, the immuneACCESS table is reduced to in-frame sequences with V and J assigned. These tables do not hold every clone; where another copy was compared, an unresolved V gene accounts for under half, and the others remain unexplained. V and J calls and clone size follow that table, whereas D and trimming were derived from the DNA. In this sample the table shows approximately 140,000 clones, 90% of which occur a single time. The top ten clones comprise about 3.5% of the sample.

A remark on this clone: Its antigen remains undetermined. Base qualities are not at hand, and no much larger clone is one base apart.

This clonotype was sampled from an adult in good health. The specimen comprised peripheral blood, sampled on day 0 of AZD1222 vaccination. Recombination connected TRBV5-6 to TRBJ2-7; 10 bases in the junction line up with TRBD1. The bases are TGTGCCAGCAGCTTTCTAGGACAGGGGGGGACCTACGAGCAGTACTTC. Translated, this is CASSFLGQGGTYEQYF.